This T cell receptor beta chain originates from a study of T cells expressing NK-cell markers. Study-wide context: Sequenced donors, eight in total, included seven who were HCMV-seropositive and one who was seronegative. Study findings and constraints: Researchers report these clonotypes also headed the CD3+CD56-NKG2C+ fraction in several donors. Each of a handful of donors carried dominant NKG2C+ clonotypes accounting for about 1.0-7.0% of CD8+ T cells.

UMI-tagged 5'RACE template switching yielded the TCR beta cDNA. TCRdb reanalyzed the 5' RACE reads and collapses them to one entry per CDR3 protein, without DNA. The table for this sample gives some 500,000 distinct CDR3 sequences. About this clonotype: Its antigen is not known.

Germline V gene lookup returns CDR1 ENHRY and CDR2 SYGVKD. The CDR3 is 14 residues long. Source material: blood T cells: a sorted CD56 or NKG2C T cell subset, CD4+ or CD8+ T cells, or bulk PBMC T cells (not recorded which). The clonotype was recovered from a woman aged 50 to 60 in good health. The chain recombines TRBV10-3 with TRBJ2-3. The CDR3 reads CAISASGNTDTQYF.